This T cell receptor beta chain was sequenced during a study of cytomegalovirus exposure and HLA in healthy donors (dated by TCRdb to the late 2010s). Looking at the study overall: An earlier analysis of 587 of the donors reported 276 Gb of sequence data and about 120 million unique TCR beta sequences obtained from 150 million to 200 million T cells. Class I and class II HLA loci were covered by the typing at four-digit resolution. To decide whether each TCR beta V gene segment behaved as functional or pseudogenic, an earlier analysis of nearly 600 of the donors relied on high-throughput TCR beta sequencing. The study combined high-throughput TCR immunosequencing, statistical association of individual TCRs with disease status, and machine learning to predict cytomegalovirus infection status. Typing coverage varied by locus: roughly 629-630 donors for A, B, C, DRB1 and DQB1; approximately 500 for DQA1; about 590 for DPA1; 450 to 480 for DPB1. The aim of the study was to test whether cataloging public T cell receptors could identify signatures of past pathogen exposure. Rather than drawing on any new phenotypic data, the later analysis identified candidate immune exposures from TCR beta sequences and the way those sequences occurred across donors. On average, roughly 200,000 unique TCR beta nucleotide sequences were sequenced per donor among more than 350 genotyped donors of the cohort, with roughly 19% of those sequences being non-productive. Donor age, sex, ethnicity and CMV serostatus were compiled alongside the repertoire data. The genetic ancestry cluster associated with self-reported Caucasian donors included 81% of the 300 to 400 genotyped donors. Four or five DR-DQ haplotypes were handled as single units for association and clustering, since linkage in the cohort was strong. In a later genetic analysis, genome-wide SNP genotypes for about 55% of the roughly 700 donors were used, and that subset was treated as a discovery cohort. To study patterns of TCR occurrence, a later analysis re-analyzed previously published TCR beta repertoires from under 750 donors and added high-resolution HLA genotyping. The T cell repertoires of under 700 subjects were profiled by immunosequencing and related to cytomegalovirus serostatus. Besides the first cohort of 500 to 700 subjects, a separate validation cohort made up of about 120 different subjects was used. An early release that covered fewer than 750 HLA-typed donors contained 300 to 350 gigabases of sequencing data and 75 million to 100 million unique TCR sequences. Every repertoire in the discovery cohort had been generated on one and the same sequencing platform. Paper-wide results and their limitations: The authors suggested that the approach could potentially be generalized to other disease states and immunological phenotypes. Specific HLA alleles were associated with around 18,000 TCR beta sequences at a false discovery rate of 0.05 in a later analysis. A later analysis reported that several top co-occurrence clusters appeared linked to parvovirus B19, influenza, CMV and Epstein-Barr virus. A group of highly shared sequence variants was considered likely to be a technical artifact of the sequencing pipeline. Linkage disequilibrium might explain the correlated functional status among segregating V segments, but an unknown experimental factor could not be excluded. A later analysis found that TCR association rates varied across HLA loci, with DRB1 alleles showing the most associated TCRs and HLA-C alleles the fewest. Because HLA typing was unavailable for some donors at each locus, only the typed subset was used in association tests. Most CMV-associated TCR beta chains appeared to be HLA-restricted in a later analysis, and the HLA associations seemed to be driven largely by CMV exposure. For the cohort, immune exposure information was limited to CMV serostatus. When HLA alleles, especially DR and DQ, strongly co-occurred, TCR associations were difficult to assign to individual alleles. An earlier analysis of approximately 540 of the donors showed that most TCR beta V segments appeared in productive rearrangements either about 87% or about 30% of the time, which broadly matched IMGT annotations. A further reported finding was that TCR beta sequences accurately predicted the HLA-A and HLA-B alleles for most subjects in the first cohort. The classifier was reported to diagnose cytomegalovirus status with high specificity and sensitivity in both the original and validation cohorts. Sequencing depth was assumed to be roughly uniform across donors in the presence/absence analyses, though that assumption may not hold. Compared with equally common non-associated chains, HLA-associated TCR beta chains in a later analysis were more clonally expanded and had lower generation probabilities. Because counts were too low, around 18 rarely observed V segments, including chromosome 9 orphons, were left out of the earlier analysis of several hundred of the donors. A later genetic analysis reported fewer N-insertions in productive TCRs among donors in an Asian-associated ancestry cluster than the approximately 670-donor mean. The study gave a list of some 150 TCR beta chains associated with cytomegalovirus. The cohort was sequenced for TCR beta chains only, and without alpha or paired-chain data the features that could be detected were limited. A few of the identified cytomegalovirus-associated TCR beta chains were confirmed in vitro to be specific for cytomegalovirus antigens. A later genetic analysis associated a missense DCLRE1C variant with V-gene and J-gene trimming of TCR beta chains, and an independent cohort replicated the association. Most TCR sequences were seen in very few donors, while some public TCRs were found in many individuals. Because the 87-base-pair reads could not distinguish some IMGT-functional V segments, including TRBV6-2 and TRBV6-3, those segments were excluded.

The cohort consisted of 650 to 850 healthy bone marrow donors. At the time of sampling, every cohort member was nominally healthy, though immune exposures that went unrecorded were likely present. The donor tested CMV seronegative, placing the donor among the approximately 400 seronegative members of the cohort. A peripheral blood sample was provided by each donor, and peripheral blood mononuclear cells were used for TCR beta sequencing. Genomic DNA was extracted from the blood cell samples with the Qiagen DNeasy Blood Extraction Kit. The germline V gene gives CDR1 as MNHEY and CDR2 as SVGAGI. The trim is 6 bases for V and 3 bases for J, with a gap of 9 bases between the germline ends. The CDR3, from cysteine to phenylalanine, totals 12 residues. The retained sequence is limited to the CDR3, 36 bases, with the frame set at the first base. Libraries came from the immunoSEQ multiplex PCR assay. For the multiplex PCR, a mixture combining 60 forward primers for TCR Vbeta segments and 13 reverse primers for TCR Jbeta segments was used. The CDR3 region of rearranged TCR beta genes was amplified from genomic DNA with a multiplex PCR assay. The amplified TCR beta libraries were sequenced on the Illumina HiSeq System as 87-base-pair reads. In the paper's pipeline: In a later analysis, tens of millions of unique TCR beta chains were counted across the roughly 670 repertoires, and approximately 11 million of these chains were shared by at least two donors. To remove PCR and sequencing errors, raw reads were error-corrected and collapsed into unique sequences using a nearest-neighbor algorithm that merged closely related sequences. V, D and J gene segments were assigned by aligning CDR3 sequences to IMGT reference sequences. For a sequence to be retained, at least a six-nucleotide match to both a V gene segment and a J gene segment was required. Rearrangements were called productive when the CDR3 lacked stop codons and stayed in frame with V and J; all others were non-productive. CDR3 was defined according to IMGT convention as the region running from the second conserved V-encoded cysteine to the conserved J-encoded phenylalanine. In an earlier analysis of around 640 of the donors, sequences lacking an unambiguous match to a single V gene segment were excluded. In an earlier analysis of some 590 of the donors, a V segment was called functional when productive rearrangements were above 56.7%, and segregating when the standard deviation between donors exceeded 5%. A statistical classification framework was developed to diagnose cytomegalovirus status using the catalog of TCR beta chain sequences. In a later analysis, TCR nucleotide sequences were compared against IMGT/GENE-DB human TR gene sequences so that V and J genes could be assigned. Using the TCRdist pipeline, a later analysis assigned CDR3 sequences along with most-parsimonious VDJ recombination scenarios. In a later analysis, each TCR beta chain was defined by its CDR3 amino acid sequence together with its V-gene family, and reads lacking a unique V-gene family were excluded. A later analysis removed roughly 590 highly shared, low-generation-probability nucleotide sequences to deal with suspected cross-contamination and a sequencing artifact. In a later analysis, a clonal expansion index was calculated for each public chain from normalized within-repertoire ranks of inferred template counts. Generation probabilities in a later analysis came from a VDJ recombination model fitted to out-of-frame rearrangements, and those results were checked against IGoR. In a later analysis, TCR-TCR, TCR-HLA and TCR-CMV co-occurrence was scored with hypergeometric tests, and a repertoire-size bias correction was applied to TCR pairs. False discovery rates were estimated in a later analysis by permuting HLA or CMV assignments 20 times. In a later analysis, co-occurring TCRs were grouped using DBSCAN, and TCRdist sequence similarity was added for clustering within HLA-allele-positive subsets. For co-occurrence clustering, repertoires with fewer than 30,000 or more than 120,000 public chains were excluded, along with five repertoires with anomalous nucleotide sharing. The source is immuneACCESS, and TCRdb retained only in-frame sequences with V and J called. Part of the clones is not carried over; for the studies checked, unresolved V genes explain less than half of this, and the remainder is unexplained. The V and J calls and clone size are taken from that table; D and trimming were inferred from the DNA. Counted in this sample were about 150,000 clones; approximately 79% of them appeared once. In total, the top ten clones hold less than 2.5% of the sample.

On this clone: Which antigen it targets is not known. It has no much larger one-base neighbor in the sample; base qualities were not kept.

Sequenced input: PBMCs. This TCR derives from a male donor in good health and CMV-seronegative. Here the chain combines TRBV6-5 and TRBJ2-7; the D gene lacks a confident call. CDR3 region: CASSTGVYEQYF. The DNA reads TGTGCCAGCAGCACCGGAGTCTACGAGCAGTACTTC.